This T cell receptor (beta chain) was sequenced in a study of siplizumab effects on memory and regulatory T cells. Some clones are missing from TCRdb's copy, which holds only in-frame ones; the method was immunoSEQ multiplex PCR. The sample holds 92,000 or so clones; over 80% are singletons and the top ten take roughly 15%. This CDR3 is 13 amino acids long. The germline gives CDR1 GTSNPN, CDR2 SVGIG (reference sequence). V was cut by 1 base and J by 4 bases, with 10 bases left in between. The sequencing sample was made of CD4+ T cells sorted from blood. The TCR sequence derives from a human donor in good health. The V gene is TRBV30, the J gene TRBJ1-2; no definite D call. CDR3: CAWSAREFYGYTF. The CDR3 DNA sequence: TGTGCCTGGAGTGCCCGGGAGTTCTATGGCTACACCTTC.